These 5 T cell receptor beta chains originate from one sample sequenced in a study of radiotherapy plus CTLA-4 blockade in lung cancer (dated by TCRdb to 2016 to 2018). The library was built by means of the immunoSEQ multiplex PCR assay. Here the immuneACCESS table is served through TCRdb, limited to in-frame sequences with V and J called. Missing clones are a known gap in these copies; in checked studies unresolved V genes cover under half, and the rest lacks a known reason. A total of tens of thousands of clones appear in this sample, 70% to 80% of them only once. The ten largest make up 16% of the sample. Source: peripheral blood, taken from a patient treated with radiotherapy plus ipilimumab. These receptors came from a human donor with non-small cell lung cancer that progressed on radiotherapy plus ipilimumab.

CDR3 protein: CASSPGLAGGVGETQYF. The CDR3 nucleotides are TGTGCCAGCAGCCCCGGACTAGCGGGAGGGGTAGGAGAGACCCAGTACTTC. The rearrangement links TRBV7-3 to TRBJ2-5; 15 bases fit TRBD2. This CDR3 region has 17 residues. CDR1 and CDR2 (germline): SGHTA, FQGTGA. V shed 5 bases, J shed 4 bases, and the junction held 8 bases outside the gene matches.

This clone appeared a single time. The chain carries TRBV27 and TRBJ1-2; D ambiguous. V dropped 5 bases and J dropped 7 bases, with 8 bases sitting between them. The CDR3 has 11 amino acids. Germline V gives CDR1 MNHEY, CDR2 SMNVEV (reference sequence). CDR3 in amino acids: CASSPGVGYTF. CDR3 DNA: TGTGCCAGCAGTCCTGGGGTTGGCTACACCTTC.

V is TRBV15 and J is TRBJ1-2; 7 bases are shared with TRBD1. V trimming: 4 bases; J trimming: 3 bases; junction bases outside the gene matches: 2. The CDR3 has 13 residues. Per germline, CDR1 LNHNV and CDR2 YYDKDF (reference sequence). CDR3: CATSKGTDYGYTF. CDR3 bases: TGTGCCACCAGCAAAGGGACAGACTATGGCTACACCTTC.

In this sample, this clone turned up once. The gene calls are TRBV18 and TRBJ2-5; TRBD2 is a possible D gene (6 bases). The germline V gene encodes CDR1 KGHSH and CDR2 LQKENI. Between the trimmed V and J ends, which lost 4 bases and 11 bases, there was a span of 17 bases. The CDR3 loop spans 13 amino acids. The CDR3 sequence is CASSLGYSGEQYF. CDR3 nucleotides: TGTGCCAGCTCACTGGGCTATTCGGGGGAGCAGTACTTC.

A single count supports this clone. The chain has TRBV27 and TRBJ1-4; D may be TRBD1 (5 bases). The ends were cut back, 2 bases at V and 6 bases at J, with 10 bases in the middle. CDR1 and CDR2 from the germline V gene are MNHEY and SMNVEV (reference sequence). CDR3 length: 14 amino acids. CDR3 nucleotide sequence: TGTGCCAGCAGTTTACAGGGCGGATATGAAAAACTGTTTTTT. Its protein product is CASSLQGGYEKLFF. The full variable domain, its missing parts supplied by reference TRBV27 and TRBJ1-4, is EAQVTQNPRYLITVTGKKLTVTCSQNMNHEYMSWYRQDPGLGLRQIYYSMNVEVTDKGDVPEGYKVSRKEKRNFPLILESPSPNQTSLYFCASSLQGGYEKLFFGSGTQLSVL.